This record concerns one T cell receptor beta chain sequence. These data belong to a study of blood T cells in healthy people across ages. Germline CDR1 is SGDLS and CDR2 is YYNGEE. The CDR3 is 15 residues long. J was trimmed by 4 bases and V by 3 bases; bases with no gene match: 5. PCR was performed a second time for roughly 7 to 12 cycles using a sample-barcoded 5' primer and a J-beta primer mix. TCRdb re-derived calls from the 5' RACE reads in MiXCR, one entry per CDR3 protein. Of fewer than 2,000,000 distinct CDR3 sequences listed, about 39% are singletons. The sequence was collected from a human donor in good health. Sequenced material: blood. This chain uses TRBV9 with TRBJ2-3; 10 nucleotides line up with TRBD1. In DNA, the CDR3 is TGTGCCAGCAGCGCATCCGGGACAGGGGCAGATACGCAGTATTTT. Residues: CASSASGTGADTQYF.